A few counts support the clone carrying this T cell receptor (beta chain). Its antigen is as yet unknown. This sample is drawn from a study of Ad26.COV2.S vaccination and SARS-CoV-2 variants. As for the study in general: Ad26.COV2.S was injected intramuscularly once or twice, 56 days apart.

Treatment noted: 15 to 20 received Ad26.COV2.S at low or high dose, single or two shots; about 5 received placebo; per-sample allocation not given. Each sample was drawn 63 days after the first injection (of vaccine or placebo). Study outcomes and limitations: In vaccinated individuals, spike-specific CD8+ and CD4+ T cell responses reportedly displayed substantial breadth.

Assay used: immunoSEQ multiplex PCR; TCRdb lists only in-frame clones, some missing. The table lists 380,000 or so clones, 80% to 90% of them singletons. Sequenced material: peripheral blood, taken in a trial of Ad26.COV2.S vaccine versus placebo. The clonotype was recovered from a person aged 18-65 years who received the Ad26.COV2.S COVID-19 vaccine or a placebo.

This CDR3 reads CASRGDRGNTGELFF. DNA of the CDR3: TGTGCCAGCAGGGGGGACAGGGGGAACACCGGGGAGCTGTTTTTT. This chain connects TRBV6-5 to TRBJ2-2, with 10 bases identical to TRBD1. The length of the CDR3 is 15 residues. With V trimmed by 6 bases and J by 1 base, 2 bases remained unmatched. Looked up from germline, CDR1 is MNHEY and CDR2 is SVGAGI.